Reported below is one TCR beta chain. The CDR3 is 16 amino acids. Germline assignment: CDR1 ENHRY and CDR2 SYGVKD. V was trimmed by 8 bases and J by 9 bases, leaving 26 bases between them. The data were produced by immunoSEQ multiplex PCR, yet TCRdb's version contains in-frame clones alone and is incomplete. The sample yields about 870,000 clones, more than 85% seen once. Naive-designated CD8 cells lacked CD45RO, were positively enriched for CCR7, and omitted terminally differentiated effector memory CD45RA+ cells. The record originates from a study of shared clonotypes between healthy human individuals.

This chain uses TRBV10-3 with TRBJ2-1; D may be TRBD2 (7 bases). This receptor was identified in a young man in good health. Sequenced material: naive CD8+ T cells sorted from blood. Here the CDR3 DNA reads TGTGCCATCTGGGGGGGCGGGAACCCGGAGGAAAGTGAGCAGTTCTTC. This sequence encodes CAIWGGGNPEESEQFF.